Listed below are T cell receptor beta chains from one sample, sequenced in a study of immune evolution from preneoplasia to lung adenocarcinoma. Clones were read by immunoSEQ multiplex PCR, and TCRdb kept only the in-frame ones, dropping some. The sample yields about 9,600 clones, around 78% seen once. Sequenced sample: FFPE minimally invasive lung adenocarcinoma tissue. Every receptor here comes from a person aged 65-85 years with lung adenocarcinoma. The CDR3 runs from the conserved cysteine through the conserved F or W. The order of the fields is D gene, V gene, J gene, CDR3 DNA, CDR3 protein. A D gene is named only where the DNA matches it firmly.

D gene: .
V gene: TRBV5-4
J gene: TRBJ2-2
CDR3 DNA: TGTGCCAGCAGCGGGGGGGCGCTAGCCTCGGCCGGGGAGCTGTTTTTT
CDR3 protein: CASSGGALASAGELFF

D gene: .
V gene: TRBV12-5
J gene: TRBJ2-7
CDR3 DNA: TGTGCTAGTGGCTCCTCGGCGGGCCGGGTCGACGAGCAGTACTTC
CDR3 protein: CASGSSAGRVDEQYF

D gene: .
V gene: TRBV9
J gene: TRBJ2-7
CDR3 DNA: TGTGCCAGCAGCGCCACTTCACGCACCTACGAGCAGTACTTC
CDR3 protein: CASSATSRTYEQYF

D gene: TRBD1
V gene: TRBV30
J gene: TRBJ1-2
CDR3 DNA: TGTGCCTGGAGTGTACGAAACAGGGGATCCTATGGCTACACCTTC
CDR3 protein: CAWSVRNRGSYGYTF

D gene: TRBD2
V gene: TRBV27
J gene: TRBJ2-7
CDR3 DNA: TGTGCCAGCACTGAGTATGGATCCGCTCGGGGGGGCGAGCAGTACTTC
CDR3 protein: CASTEYGSARGGEQYF

D gene: .
V gene: TRBV28
J gene: TRBJ2-1
CDR3 DNA: TGTGCCAGCAGCCGGTTCAATGAGCAGTTCTTC
CDR3 protein: CASSRFNEQFF

D gene: .
V gene: TRBV7-9
J gene: TRBJ1-5
CDR3 DNA: TGTGCCAGCAGCTTGGGTCCAGGGGTCAGCAATCAGCCCCAGCATTTT
CDR3 protein: CASSLGPGVSNQPQHF

D gene: .
V gene: TRBV7-7
J gene: TRBJ2-2
CDR3 DNA: TGTGCTAGCAGCTTAGAGCTGCCAGGGATGGGCGGGGAGCTGTTTTTT
CDR3 protein: CASSLELPGMGGELFF

D gene: TRBD1
V gene: TRBV6-6
J gene: TRBJ1-5
CDR3 DNA: TGTGCCAGCAGTCCTCTATCAGGGGGTTTAGAGCAGCCCCAGCATTTT
CDR3 protein: CASSPLSGGLEQPQHF

D gene: .
V gene: TRBV7-2
J gene: TRBJ1-2
CDR3 DNA: TGTGCCAGCAGCCGGGGGGGTGCAGGGGACGGTGGCTACACCTTC
CDR3 protein: CASSRGGAGDGGYTF